The 19 T cell receptor beta chains below all came from one sample that was sequenced in a study of cytomegalovirus exposure and HLA in healthy donors. PCR was performed using 60 Vbeta and 13 Jbeta primers. Profiled with immunoSEQ multiplex PCR; TCRdb holds only in-frame clones, not every one. The sample comprises roughly 150,000 clones, 60% to 80% of which are singletons, and approximately 15% rests with the top ten. Material: PBMCs. The source is a woman in her forties in good health and CMV-seronegative.

This clone was seen a handful of times. The chain couples TRBV6-6 to TRBJ2-2, with a possible D match to TRBD1 (6 bases). Trimming took 4 bases from V and 3 from J, leaving 15 bases between them. CDR1 is MNHNY, CDR2 SVGAGI, per germline (reference sequence). CDR3 length: 16 amino acids. The CDR3 loop is CASSSNQGLHTGELFF. As DNA, the CDR3 is TGTGCCAGCAGTTCAAACCAGGGGTTGCACACCGGGGAGCTGTTTTTT.

The rearrangement links TRBV5-1 to TRBJ2-2, with D maybe TRBD2 (5 bases). Looked up from germline, CDR1 is SGHRS and CDR2 is YFSETQ. The V and J ends lost 2 bases and 4 bases respectively, with 9 bases between them. CDR3 length equals 14 residues. The CDR3 coding sequence is TGCGCCAGCAGCTTTGTGAGGGTCACCGGGGAGCTGTTTTTT. Translating gives CASSFVRVTGELFF.

The chain has TRBV7-3 and TRBJ1-1; D is ambiguous. Trimming stripped 6 bases from V and 0 bases from J, with 8 bases between. Germline V gene lookup returns CDR1 SGHTA and CDR2 FQGTGA. The CDR3 is 13 amino acids. The CDR3 sequence: CASSPTMNTEAFF. The CDR3 coding sequence is TGTGCCAGCAGTCCTACGATGAACACTGAAGCTTTCTTT.

The J gene is TRBJ2-3, the V gene TRBV10-1, with a possible D match to TRBD2 (5 bases). This CDR3 has 16 residues. Germline V gives CDR1 WNHNN, CDR2 SYGVQD (reference sequence). V gave up 2 bases and J gave up 2 bases, with 14 bases separating them. In DNA form, the CDR3 reads TGCGCCAGCAGTGAGCCCCAGCGGCTCCACACAGATACGCAGTATTTT. Translating it yields CASSEPQRLHTDTQYF.

The chain employs TRBV4-1 and TRBJ2-3; 8 bases are a match to TRBD2. Per the germline V gene, CDR1 is MGHRA and CDR2 is YSYEKL. This CDR3 is built from 14 residues. Germline trimming cut 6 bases from V and 4 bases from J; bases unmatched to any gene: 6. The CDR3 sequence: CASRPGLEADTQYF. The DNA for the CDR3 is TGCGCCAGCAGGCCGGGACTAGAGGCAGATACGCAGTATTTT.

The CDR3 spells CASSNVATQYF. The CDR3 DNA sequence: TGTGCCAGTAGTAATGTGGCAACCCAGTACTTC. The rearrangement uses TRBV19 and TRBJ2-5, with D hard to call. Trimming removed 4 bases from V and 8 bases from J, with 8 bases in between. This CDR3 region has 11 residues. CDR1 and CDR2 (germline): LNHDA, SQIVND (reference sequence).

The chain has TRBV5-1 and TRBJ2-4, with 9 bases fitting TRBD1. Losses at the gene ends were 4 bases for V and 1 base for J; bases not matched to a gene: 18. The CDR3 loop spans 20 amino acids. Germline V gene lookup returns CDR1 SGHRS and CDR2 YFSETQ. The CDR3 loop reads CASSREPGQGVSGAKNIQYF. In DNA form, the CDR3 reads TGCGCCAGCAGCCGCGAACCGGGACAGGGTGTCTCCGGGGCCAAAAACATTCAGTACTTC.

This chain links TRBV19 with TRBJ2-1, with D possibly TRBD2 on 6 matching bases. Germline V lookup: CDR1 LNHDA, CDR2 SQIVND (reference sequence). CDR3 length equals 13 residues. Trimming took 7 bases from V and 9 from J, leaving 16 bases between them. The CDR3 is CASNLGTSSEQFF. The CDR3 DNA is TGTGCCAGTAATTTGGGGACTTCTAGTGAGCAGTTCTTC.

CDR3 DNA: TGCGCCAGCAGCGTAGGACAGGGGACCTACAATGAGCAGTTCTTC. This encodes CASSVGQGTYNEQFF. J is TRBJ2-1 and V is TRBV5-1, with TRBD1 matching 9 bases. CDR1 and CDR2 (germline): SGHRS, YFSETQ. The CDR3 runs to 15 residues. The J segment lost 2 bases and the V segment lost 4 bases, leaving 4 bases of the junction unmatched.

CDR3 in amino acids: CASSPQNTGANVLTF. The CDR3 nucleotides are TGTGCCAGCTCACCACAAAACACTGGGGCCAACGTCCTGACTTTC. The V call is TRBV18, the J call TRBJ2-6; no reliable D call. The length of the CDR3 is 15 residues. CDR1 KGHSH and CDR2 LQKENI come from the germline V gene. Deletions cut 1 base from V and 2 bases from J, with 6 bases between.

This sequence joins TRBV6-1 and TRBJ2-5; TRBD1 matches at 11 bases. V was pared by 5 bases and J by 5 bases, with 7 bases of the junction left unmatched. Germline V gene sequence: CDR1 MNHNS, CDR2 SASEGT. This CDR3 comprises 15 residues. CDR3 sequence (DNA): TGTGCCAGCAGTACCGGGACAGGGGGATGGGAGACCCAGTACTTC. Translation: CASSTGTGGWETQYF.

V gene TRBV6-5 combines with J gene TRBJ1-2; weak D call: TRBD1 (5 bases). This CDR3 has 14 residues. V lost 7 bases and J 4 bases, leaving 16 bases between the germline ends. CDR1 is MNHEY, CDR2 SVGAGI, per germline. The CDR3 protein is CASNPDSSIYGYTF. CDR3 bases: TGTGCCAGCAACCCCGACAGCTCGATCTATGGCTACACCTTC.

The V gene is TRBV6-6, the J gene TRBJ2-2; D unclear. The CDR3 sequence is 13 residues long. V lost 2 bases, J lost 6 bases, and 7 bases lay in between. Germline CDR1 MNHNY, CDR2 SVGAGI (reference sequence). In DNA form, the CDR3 reads TGTGCCAGCAGTTACGTAGTCCCCGGGGAGCTGTTTTTT. It yields the protein CASSYVVPGELFF.

The J gene is TRBJ2-7, the V gene TRBV6-5; the D is unclear. This CDR3 is 16 amino acids long. Deletions cut 0 bases from V and 2 bases from J, with 14 bases between. The germline gives CDR1 MNHEY, CDR2 SVGAGI. CDR3 coding DNA: TGTGCCAGCAGTTACTCGGCAGTGGCCCAACCCTACGAGCAGTACTTC. Its protein is CASSYSAVAQPYEQYF.

This clone was found once. CDR3 region: CASSASGTGNYEQYF. The DNA of the CDR3 is TGCGCCAGCAGCGCCTCGGGGACAGGAAACTACGAGCAGTACTTC. V usage is TRBV5-1 and J usage is TRBJ2-7, with 8 bases fitting TRBD1. The V and J ends lost 4 bases and 3 bases, in that order; junction bases with no gene match: 9. Germline CDR1 reads SGHRS; CDR2 reads YFSETQ. The CDR3 has 15 amino acids.

The rearrangement links TRBV29-1 to TRBJ2-7; TRBD2 aligns across 11 bases. Losses at the gene ends were 5 bases for V and 5 bases for J; bases not matched to a gene: 5. CDR3 size: 13 residues. Germline V lookup: CDR1 SQVTM, CDR2 ANQGSEA. CDR3 coding DNA: TGCAGCGTTCGGGCTAGCGGGAGGAACGAGCAGTACTTC. Translated, it gives CSVRASGRNEQYF.

The chain combines TRBV13 with TRBJ1-3; weak D call: TRBD1 (6 bases). Trimming pared 1 base from V and 3 bases from J, leaving 22 bases between. This CDR3 region has 19 residues. Germline loops: CDR1 PRHDT, CDR2 FYEKMQ (reference sequence). This CDR3 reads CASSLDDGTPRTYGNTIYF. CDR3 nucleotide sequence: TGTGCCAGCAGCTTAGATGATGGGACACCTAGAACGTATGGAAACACCATATATTTT.

The chain recombines TRBV9 with TRBJ2-5, with TRBD1 identical over 9 bases. The CDR3 length is 14 residues. Germline lookup yields CDR1 SGDLS and CDR2 YYNGEE. The J segment lost 5 bases and the V segment lost 0 bases, leaving 2 bases of the junction unmatched. In nucleotides, the CDR3 is TGTGCCAGCAGCGTAGTCGGACAGGGGGAGACCCAGTACTTC. Encoded protein: CASSVVGQGETQYF.

V is TRBV5-4 and J is TRBJ1-6; D unclear. CDR3 length: 16 residues. CDR1 SGHNT and CDR2 YYREEE come from the germline V gene (reference sequence). The germline V and J ends were trimmed by 4 bases and 0 bases, with 11 bases remaining between them. Written as DNA, the CDR3 is TGTGCCAGCAGCACACAGTCAACCTCCTATAATTCACCCCTCCACTTT. Translating gives CASSTQSTSYNSPLHF.